The TCR beta chain under discussion was sequenced for a study of T cells after yellow fever vaccination. Study background: Preparation used SMART-Seq v4 Ultra Low Input for the low-cell-number fractions. Study-wide points: Reappearance after the booster was seen for most primary-vaccination clones, at 95% to 96% CD4 and 70% to 90% CD8. Highly abundant clonotypes carried over from the bulk population could end up in FACS-sorted repertoires as contaminants.

TCRdb reprocessed the 5' RACE reads via MiXCR and lists one record per CDR3 protein. The table shows about 73,000 distinct CDR3 sequences, with approximately 7.5% occurring only once. This clonotype showed up many times. Its matching antigen is unknown. The source is a man aged 30-40 years who received the YFV17D yellow fever vaccine. Here the sequenced sample was CD8+ T cells sorted from PBMCs, taken on the day of the yellow fever booster vaccination.

The CDR3: CASSPGQGVDEQFF. The DNA for the CDR3 is TGCGCCAGCAGCCCCGGACAGGGTGTTGATGAGCAGTTCTTC. V is TRBV4-3 and J is TRBJ2-1, with TRBD1 identical over 8 bases. The CDR3 contains 14 residues. The germline gives CDR1 LGHNA, CDR2 YSLEER. Trimming removed 4 bases from V and 8 bases from J; junction bases left unmatched: 7.